The present T cell receptor (beta chain) was sequenced within a study of OX40 agonist ivuxolimab in advanced cancers. Study information: A male proportion of about 86% was recorded, with mean age roughly 60 years and range roughly 23 to 85. Points from the study as a whole: Fewer expanded clones were found on average in CD4+ than in CD8+ T cells.

CDR1 SGHNT and CDR2 YYREEE come from the germline V gene (reference sequence). The CDR3 runs 15 residues. Unmatched junction bases numbered 4, after V lost 0 bases and J lost 7 bases. With respect to this clone: Its specificity is not known.

TCRdb's table, derived via immunoSEQ multiplex PCR, lists solely in-frame clones and lacks some. The profile covers approximately 77,000 clones, with approximately 80% appearing a single time and around 0.49% taken by the ten largest. The chain combines TRBV5-4 with TRBJ1-3, with 10 bases that match TRBD1. The clonotype comes from an adult with an advanced solid tumor such as melanoma, head and neck, liver or kidney cancer. The sample was CD4+ or CD8+ T cells sorted from blood, taken in a trial of the OX40 agonist ivuxolimab. CDR3 protein: CASSLAGQGMNTIYF. In DNA, the CDR3 is TGTGCCAGCAGCTTGGCGGGACAGGGGATGAACACCATATATTTT.